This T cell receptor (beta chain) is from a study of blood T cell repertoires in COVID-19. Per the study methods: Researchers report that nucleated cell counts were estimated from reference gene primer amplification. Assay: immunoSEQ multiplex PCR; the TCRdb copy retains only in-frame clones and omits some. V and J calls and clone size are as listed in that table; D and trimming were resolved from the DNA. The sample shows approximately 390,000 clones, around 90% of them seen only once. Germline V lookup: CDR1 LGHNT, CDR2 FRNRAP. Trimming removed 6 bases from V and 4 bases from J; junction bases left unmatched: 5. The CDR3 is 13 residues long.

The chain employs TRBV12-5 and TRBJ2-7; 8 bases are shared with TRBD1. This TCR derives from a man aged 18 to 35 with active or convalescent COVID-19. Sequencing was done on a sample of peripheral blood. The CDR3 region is CASGSGQGYEQYF. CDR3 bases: TGTGCTAGTGGCTCCGGACAGGGATACGAGCAGTACTTC.